This T cell receptor beta chain originates from a study of T cells in tuberculosis. Looking at the study overall: IGRA-negative adolescents, IGRA-positive adolescents with latent tuberculosis and adults with active tuberculosis formed this South African cohort.

CDR3 size: 14 residues. Clones were read by immunoSEQ multiplex PCR, and TCRdb kept only the in-frame ones, dropping some. The repertoire holds 44,000 or so clones, with about 95% as singletons. This sequence was found in a donor under 30 with latent tuberculosis or without tuberculosis infection. The chain employs TRBV21-1 and TRBJ2-5; the table gives TRBD1 as D, unverified against the DNA. TRBV21-1 is termed a pseudogene. The material sequenced was PBMCs. In DNA, the CDR3 is TGTGCCAGCAGCAAAGTACCCAGACAAGAGACCCAGTACTTC. This encodes CASSKVPRQETQYF.